The 10 T cell receptor beta chains presented below share a single source sample, sequenced in a study of cytomegalovirus exposure and HLA in healthy donors. Primers: 60 Vbeta forward and 13 Jbeta reverse. Generated by immunoSEQ multiplex PCR, the TCRdb table keeps only in-frame clones and is missing some. The table has under 150,000 clones, under 90% seen once. The sequencing sample was made of PBMCs. The receptors come from a young woman in good health and CMV-seronegative.

The gene calls are TRBV5-1 and TRBJ2-5; weak D call: TRBD1 (6 bases). Trimming stripped 6 bases from V and 5 bases from J, with 14 bases between. The length of the CDR3 is 13 residues. Germline V gives CDR1 SGHRS, CDR2 YFSETQ. The CDR3 nucleotides read TGCGCCAGCACCGCAGGGGCAGGGGAGACCCAGTACTTC. This sequence encodes CASTAGAGETQYF.

V gene TRBV28 combines with J gene TRBJ1-1; 9 nucleotides agree with TRBD1. Germline CDR1 reads MDHEN; CDR2 reads SYDVKM. CDR3 size: 13 residues. The V segment lost 3 bases and the J segment 13 bases; nucleotides outside the gene matches: 9. Here the CDR3 DNA reads TGTGCCAGCAGTTTGGGGACAGGGCGTGGCGTTTTCTTT. Amino acids: CASSLGTGRGVFF.

This chain joins TRBV5-6 and TRBJ1-5; a weak D match, TRBD1 (5 bases). The CDR3 spans 14 residues. Trimming took off 2 bases at V and 1 base at J, with 7 bases between the two ends. In germline, CDR1 is SGHDT, CDR2 YYEEEE. The CDR3 reads CASSFWTSNQPQHF. For the CDR3, the DNA is TGTGCCAGCAGCTTCTGGACAAGCAATCAGCCCCAGCATTTT.

The rearrangement uses TRBV5-1 and TRBJ2-3; unclear D gene. This CDR3 has 13 amino acids. CDR1 is SGHRS, CDR2 YFSETQ, per germline. V gave up 4 bases and J gave up 0 bases, with 6 bases separating them. In DNA, the CDR3 is TGCGCCAGCAGCATTACTAGCACAGATACGCAGTATTTT. This sequence encodes CASSITSTDTQYF.

The chain joins TRBV27 to TRBJ2-2; TRBD2 matches 7 bases. Germline CDR1 MNHEY, CDR2 SMNVEV (reference sequence). Unmatched junction bases numbered 13, after V lost 4 bases and J lost 5 bases. The CDR3 spans 17 residues. The DNA for the CDR3 is TGTGCCAGCAGTTATAATCAATGGGGGGGTGGTACCGGGGAGCTGTTTTTT. The encoded protein is CASSYNQWGGGTGELFF.

The rearrangement joins TRBV30 to TRBJ1-2; TRBD1 might be the D (5 bases). CDR3 length equals 15 residues. V lost 1 base, J lost 4 bases, and 16 bases lay in between. From germline, CDR1 is GTSNPN and CDR2 SVGIG (reference sequence). The CDR3 protein is CAWSAPRTRTYGYTF. CDR3 coding DNA: TGTGCCTGGAGTGCGCCCCGGACACGGACCTATGGCTACACCTTC.

The chain carries TRBV11-3 and TRBJ1-2; TRBD1 might be the D (6 bases). The V and J ends lost 5 bases and 2 bases respectively, with 15 bases between them. Germline CDR1 SGHNT, CDR2 YENEEA. This CDR3 contains 15 residues. The CDR3 reads CASSPGETLNYGYTF. DNA of the CDR3: TGTGCCAGCAGCCCAGGGGAAACCCTCAACTATGGCTACACCTTC.

The chain recombines TRBV30 with TRBJ2-5; 7 nucleotides line up with TRBD2. Germline values: CDR1 GTSNPN, CDR2 SVGIG (reference sequence). Trimming at V came to 1 base and at J to 4 bases, leaving 0 bases not matched to a gene. There are 12 residues in the CDR3. The CDR3 reads CAWSGGGETQYF. In DNA, the CDR3 is TGTGCCTGGAGTGGGGGGGGAGAGACCCAGTACTTC.

The chain links TRBV5-1 to TRBJ1-2; maybe TRBD1 (5 bases). V dropped 3 bases and J dropped 1 base, with 10 bases sitting between them. The CDR3 sequence is 14 residues long. Germline V gives CDR1 SGHRS, CDR2 YFSETQ. The CDR3 sequence is CASSSQGYNYGYTF. In nucleotides, the CDR3 is TGCGCCAGCAGCTCCCAGGGATATAACTATGGCTACACCTTC. Combining the CDR3 with reference TRBV5-1 and TRBJ1-2 gives the whole variable domain KAGVTQTPRYLIKTRGQQVTLSCSPISGHRSVSWYQQTPGQGLQFLFEYFSETQRNKGNFPGRFSGRQFSNSRSEMNVSTLELGDSALYLCASSSQGYNYGYTFGSGTRLTVV.

This clone was counted a few times. The chain has TRBV5-4 and TRBJ1-2; the match to TRBD1 covers 7 bases. Germline CDR1 SGHNT, CDR2 YYREEE (reference sequence). V was clipped by 4 bases and J by 7 bases; unmatched bases: 7. The CDR3 is 13 amino acids. CDR3 nucleotides: TGTGCCAGCAGCCCGGACAGGTTTCGTGGCTACACCTTC. Protein: CASSPDRFRGYTF.